Each of the 6 T cell receptor beta chains below was sequenced from the same sample in a study of T cell responses to AZD1222 COVID-19 vaccine. The protocol was immunoSEQ multiplex PCR, while the TCRdb copy is restricted to in-frame clones and leaves out a portion. The sample lists 180,000 or so clones, 80% to 95% seen once, with around 1.9% in the top ten. Here the sequenced sample was peripheral blood, taken 28 days after the second AZD1222 dose. The receptor set was obtained from an adult who received the AZD1222 COVID-19 vaccine.

V usage is TRBV4-3 and J usage is TRBJ2-5; 7 nucleotides line up with TRBD2. CDR3 length equals 17 residues. V trimming: 0 bases; J trimming: 3 bases; junction bases outside the gene matches: 10. Germline CDR1 reads LGHNA; CDR2 reads YSLEER. The CDR3 DNA reads as TGCGCCAGCAGCCAAGATCTGTCCAGGGAGGGAGAAGAGACCCAGTACTTC. Amino acids: CASSQDLSREGEETQYF.

This clone was picked up a small number of times. The chain recombines TRBV7-8 with TRBJ1-5, with TRBD1 matching 11 bases. Germline CDR1 reads SGHVS; CDR2 reads FQNEAQ. V lost 3 bases and J lost 5; bases outside the gene matches: 0. The CDR3 sequence is 14 residues long. The CDR3 sequence is CASSLGQGDQPQHF. The CDR3 DNA reads TGTGCCAGCAGCTTGGGACAGGGGGATCAGCCCCAGCATTTT.

V is TRBV19 and J is TRBJ1-3, with a possible D match to TRBD1 (5 bases). This CDR3 region has 16 residues. Per germline, CDR1 LNHDA and CDR2 SQIVND (reference sequence). Trimming removed 5 bases at V and 0 bases at J, with 14 bases between. The CDR3 DNA follows: TGTGCCAGTAGTCCTGAACCAGGGATCTCTGGAAACACCATATATTTT. Translation: CASSPEPGISGNTIYF.

This rearrangement joins TRBV24-1 to TRBJ2-3; TRBD1 matches at 9 bases. The ends lost 3 bases at V and 7 bases at J; junction bases unmatched: 7. The CDR3 has 15 residues. Per germline, CDR1 KGHDR and CDR2 SFDVKD. Here the CDR3 reads CATSDLRGQGYTQYF. The DNA of the CDR3 is TGTGCCACCAGTGATCTTCGAGGACAGGGGTATACGCAGTATTTT.

V and J are TRBV5-6 and TRBJ2-2; 8 bases are a match to TRBD1. V trimming: 4 bases; J trimming: 6 bases; junction bases outside the gene matches: 8. This CDR3 region has 15 residues. CDR1 is SGHDT, CDR2 YYEEEE, per germline. CDR3 sequence reads: CASSNGQGEAGELFF. Written as DNA, the CDR3 is TGTGCCAGCAGCAACGGACAGGGAGAAGCCGGGGAGCTGTTTTTT.

This rearrangement joins TRBV5-1 to TRBJ1-5; D ambiguous. This CDR3 contains 13 residues. Trimming took off 0 bases at V and 6 bases at J, with 7 bases between the two ends. CDR1 SGHRS and CDR2 YFSETQ come from the germline V gene. The CDR3: CASSLGPLQPQHF. In DNA form, the CDR3 reads TGCGCCAGCAGCTTGGGGCCGCTTCAGCCCCAGCATTTT. Based on the CDR3 plus reference TRBV5-1 and TRBJ1-5, the full variable domain is KAGVTQTPRYLIKTRGQQVTLSCSPISGHRSVSWYQQTPGQGLQFLFEYFSETQRNKGNFPGRFSGRQFSNSRSEMNVSTLELGDSALYLCASSLGPLQPQHFGDGTRLSIL.